This entry features one T cell receptor (beta chain) sequence. In this sample, this clonotype turned up a few times. Its antigen remains undetermined. No qualities accompany the bases; no much larger clone lies one base away. This sample is part of a study of post-analysis software for immune sequencing data (dated by TCRdb to the mid-2010s). A note on the overall study: The recorded disease courses included relapsing-remitting, secondary progressive and progressive-relapsing multiple sclerosis, and some patients had no subtype annotation. The patient repertoires were set against 11 previously published healthy control repertoires from donors whose ages ranged from 6 to 25 years. A subset of samples was prepared in parallel using single-end sample barcoding, then pooled and co-amplified after Illumina adapter ligation. The research as a whole found: Multiple sclerosis patients had significantly lower normalized Chao1 diversity than controls, a result that suggests substantial peripheral T-cell clonal expansion. Four or five TRBV segments, including TRBV5-6, TRBV5-1 and TRBV20-1, were significantly more frequent in patients than controls. The control group was slightly older than the multiple sclerosis patient group. Direct clustering with F measure showed strong co-clustering of samples prepared in the same batch, prompting a batch-effect correction.

According to the germline V gene, CDR1 reads SGHRS and CDR2 reads YFSETQ. V and J lose 4 bases and 5 bases, and a span of 15 bases separates them. From the cysteine up to the phenylalanine, the CDR3 has a length of 14 residues. Only CDR3 DNA remains: 42 bases, in frame from the first base. TCR beta repertoires were profiled from peripheral blood of roughly 13 young patients with multiple sclerosis to demonstrate the VDJtools post-analysis software. Multiple sclerosis patients were children and adolescents aged about 6 to 15 years. Library preparation employed PCR. Instrument on record: Illumina HiSeq 2500. Unique molecular identifiers were incorporated into TCR beta cDNA libraries to reduce PCR and sequencing biases. Every 1 to 10 million input T cells yielded approximately 500,000 cDNA molecules, meaning each molecule approximated one T cell. The patient libraries were prepared and sequenced using the same protocol as the earlier healthy control dataset. Within a given batch, samples were prepared together, multiplexed and sequenced on the same HiSeq lane. On the study's bioinformatics: Raw barcoded reads were processed with MIGEC, and single-read molecular identifier groups were discarded before consensus assembly and CDR3 extraction. VDJtools was used for post-analysis of the clonotype tables, and diversity was normalized by down-sampling every dataset to the size of the smallest sample. In repertoire overlap clustering, CDR3 amino acid sequences, but not nucleotide sequences, were matched to correct batch-related cross-sample contamination. The public reads were reanalyzed by TCRdb: fastp trimming at Q25, MiXCR alignment, in-frame beta chains only. Rows are combined by CDR3 protein, so each entry shows the most common genes and DNA. TCRdb's processing, not the study's, gives the V and J calls here. This sample lists approximately 160,000 distinct CDR3 sequences; 30% were detected once. The ten largest clones represent around 1.5% of the sample.

The TCR was taken from a girl aged 10 to 17 with multiple sclerosis. The sequenced sample consisted of blood. The sequence is built from TRBV5-1 and TRBJ1-1, and possibly TRBD1, on 5 matching bases. The DNA sequence follows: TGCGCCAGCAGCGAGGGGCGGGAAGGGACTGAAGCTTTCTTT. The translation is CASSEGREGTEAFF.